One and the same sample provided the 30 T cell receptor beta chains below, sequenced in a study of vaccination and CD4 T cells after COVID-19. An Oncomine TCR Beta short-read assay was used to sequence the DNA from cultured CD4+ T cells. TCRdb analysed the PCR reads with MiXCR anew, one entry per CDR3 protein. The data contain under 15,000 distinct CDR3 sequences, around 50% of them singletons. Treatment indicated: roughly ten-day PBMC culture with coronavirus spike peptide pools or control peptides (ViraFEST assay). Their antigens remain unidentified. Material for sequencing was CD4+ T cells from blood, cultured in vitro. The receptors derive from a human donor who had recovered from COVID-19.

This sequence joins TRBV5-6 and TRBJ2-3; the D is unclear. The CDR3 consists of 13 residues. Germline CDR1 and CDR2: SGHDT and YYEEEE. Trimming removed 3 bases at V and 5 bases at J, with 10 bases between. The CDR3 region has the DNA TGTGCCAGCAGCTCCGCGCCTAGAGATACGCAGTATTTT. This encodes CASSSAPRDTQYF.

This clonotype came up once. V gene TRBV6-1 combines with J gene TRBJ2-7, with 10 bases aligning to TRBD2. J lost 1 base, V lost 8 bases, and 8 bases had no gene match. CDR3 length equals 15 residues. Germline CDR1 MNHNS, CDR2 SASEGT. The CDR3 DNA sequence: TGTGCCAGCGTACCTAGCGGGAGATCGTCCTACGAGCAGTACTTC. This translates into CASVPSGRSSYEQYF.

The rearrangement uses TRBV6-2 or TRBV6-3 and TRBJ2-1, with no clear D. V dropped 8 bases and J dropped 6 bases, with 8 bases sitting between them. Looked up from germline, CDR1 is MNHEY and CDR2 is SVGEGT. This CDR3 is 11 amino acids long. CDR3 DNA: TGTGCCAGCGGCTTTTCCAATGAGCAGTTCTTC. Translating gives CASGFSNEQFF.

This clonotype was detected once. The CDR3 DNA sequence: TGTGCCAGCAGCCAATCTAGGGGAAGCCCCTACGAGCAGTACTTC. Its protein product is CASSQSRGSPYEQYF. The V and J genes are TRBV16 and TRBJ2-7, with a tentative D call TRBD1 (5 bases). CDR1 KGHSY and CDR2 FQNENV come from the germline V gene. This CDR3 comprises 15 residues. V was clipped by 0 bases and J by 2 bases, with 11 bases between them.

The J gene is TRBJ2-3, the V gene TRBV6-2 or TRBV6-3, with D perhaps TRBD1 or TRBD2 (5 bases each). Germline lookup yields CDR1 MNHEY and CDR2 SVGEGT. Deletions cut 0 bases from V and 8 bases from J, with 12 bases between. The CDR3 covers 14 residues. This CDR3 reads CASSYSIPGGTQYF. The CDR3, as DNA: TGTGCCAGCAGTTACTCGATTCCTGGGGGTACGCAGTATTTT.

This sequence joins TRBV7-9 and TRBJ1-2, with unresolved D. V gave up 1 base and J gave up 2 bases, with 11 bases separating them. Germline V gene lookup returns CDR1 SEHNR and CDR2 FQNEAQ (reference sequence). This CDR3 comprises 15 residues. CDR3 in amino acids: CASSLGQALNYGYTF. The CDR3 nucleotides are TGTGCCAGCAGCTTAGGGCAGGCCCTGAACTATGGCTACACCTTC.

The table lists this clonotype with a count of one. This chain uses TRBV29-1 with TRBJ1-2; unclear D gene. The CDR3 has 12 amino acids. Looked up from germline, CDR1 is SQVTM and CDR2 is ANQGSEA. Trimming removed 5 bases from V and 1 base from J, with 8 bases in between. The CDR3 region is CSVKKFNYGYTF. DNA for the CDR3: TGCAGCGTTAAAAAGTTTAACTATGGCTACACCTTC.

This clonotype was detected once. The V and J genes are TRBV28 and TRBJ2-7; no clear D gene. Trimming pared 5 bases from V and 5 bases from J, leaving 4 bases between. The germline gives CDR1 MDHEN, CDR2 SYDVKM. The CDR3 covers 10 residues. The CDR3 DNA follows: TGTGCCAGCAGTAGGAACGAGCAGTACTTC. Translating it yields CASSRNEQYF.

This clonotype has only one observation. CDR3 in amino acids: CASSPGLAGGGANVLTF. CDR3 DNA sequence: TGTGCCAGCAGCCCCGGACTGGCCGGGGGGGGGGCCAACGTCCTGACTTTC. The genes are TRBV7-3 and TRBJ2-6, with 7 bases that match TRBD2. The CDR3 contains 17 residues. Looked up from germline, CDR1 is SGHTA and CDR2 is FQGTGA. V was clipped by 5 bases and J by 4 bases; unmatched bases: 11.

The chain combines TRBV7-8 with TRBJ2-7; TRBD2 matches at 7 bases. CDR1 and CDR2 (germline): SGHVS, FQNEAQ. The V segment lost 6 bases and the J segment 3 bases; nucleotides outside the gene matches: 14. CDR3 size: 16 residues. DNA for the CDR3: TGTGCCAGCAGAAGAGAATGGGCTAGCGGAGACTACGAGCAGTACTTC. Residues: CASRREWASGDYEQYF.

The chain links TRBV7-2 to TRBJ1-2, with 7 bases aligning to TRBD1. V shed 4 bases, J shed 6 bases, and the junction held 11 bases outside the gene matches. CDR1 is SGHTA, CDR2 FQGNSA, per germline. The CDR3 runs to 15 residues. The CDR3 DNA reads TGTGCCAGCAGCTATACAGGGGACCGGAGGCATGGCTACACCTTC. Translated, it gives CASSYTGDRRHGYTF. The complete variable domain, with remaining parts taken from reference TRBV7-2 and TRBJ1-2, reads GAGVSQSPSNKVTEKGKDVELRCDPISGHTALYWYRQSLGQGLEFLIYFQGNSAPDKSGLPSDRFSAERTGGSVSTLTIQRTQQEDSAVYLCASSYTGDRRHGYTFGSGTRLTVV.

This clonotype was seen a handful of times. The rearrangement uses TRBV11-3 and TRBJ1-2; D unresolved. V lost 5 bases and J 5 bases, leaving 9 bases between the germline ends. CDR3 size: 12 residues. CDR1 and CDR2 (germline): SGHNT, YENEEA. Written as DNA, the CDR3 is TGTGCCAGCAGCCTGGGAGGGTATGGCTACACCTTC. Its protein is CASSLGGYGYTF.

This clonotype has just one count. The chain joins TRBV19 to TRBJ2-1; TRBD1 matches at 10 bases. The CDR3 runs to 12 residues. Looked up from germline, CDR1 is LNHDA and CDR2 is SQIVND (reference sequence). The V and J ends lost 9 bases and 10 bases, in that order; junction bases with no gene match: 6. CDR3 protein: CASRDRGREQFF. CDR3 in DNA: TGTGCCAGCAGGGACAGGGGAAGGGAGCAGTTCTTC.

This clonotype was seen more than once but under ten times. CDR3 protein: CASSQDLDRAYGYTF. DNA of the CDR3: TGCGCCAGCAGCCAAGATCTTGACAGGGCCTATGGCTACACCTTC. The chain couples TRBV4-1 to TRBJ1-2, with TRBD1 matching over 7 bases. The CDR3 runs 15 residues. With V trimmed by 0 bases and J by 4 bases, 5 bases remained unmatched. CDR1 and CDR2 from the germline V gene are MGHRA and YSYEKL.

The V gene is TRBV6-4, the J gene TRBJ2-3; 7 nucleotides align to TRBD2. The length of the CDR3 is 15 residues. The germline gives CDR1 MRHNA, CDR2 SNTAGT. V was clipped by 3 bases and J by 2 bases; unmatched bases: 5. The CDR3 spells CASSENGGSTDTQYF. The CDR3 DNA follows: TGTGCCAGCAGTGAGAACGGGGGGTCCACAGATACGCAGTATTTT.

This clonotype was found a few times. The CDR3 DNA follows: TGTGCCAGCAGTCCAGGGAGCGTCCAAAACATTCAGTACTTC. Its protein product is CASSPGSVQNIQYF. The rearrangement joins TRBV6-1 to TRBJ2-4; D possibly uses TRBD1 or TRBD2 (5 bases each). The CDR3 covers 14 residues. V shed 5 bases and J shed 5 bases, with 13 bases lying between them. The germline V gene has CDR1 MNHNS and CDR2 SASEGT.

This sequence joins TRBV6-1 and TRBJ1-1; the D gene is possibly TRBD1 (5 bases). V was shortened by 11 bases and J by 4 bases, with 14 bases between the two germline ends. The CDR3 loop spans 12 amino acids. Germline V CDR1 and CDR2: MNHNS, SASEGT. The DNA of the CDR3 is TGTGCCGCAGGGCGGGTGGGCACTGAAGCTTTCTTT. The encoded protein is CAAGRVGTEAFF.

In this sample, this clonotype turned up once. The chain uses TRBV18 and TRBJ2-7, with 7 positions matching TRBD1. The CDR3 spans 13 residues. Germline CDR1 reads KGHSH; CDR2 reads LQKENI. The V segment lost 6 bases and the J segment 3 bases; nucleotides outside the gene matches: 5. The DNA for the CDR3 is TGTGCCAGCTCTACCTGGGACAGCTACGAGCAGTACTTC. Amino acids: CASSTWDSYEQYF.

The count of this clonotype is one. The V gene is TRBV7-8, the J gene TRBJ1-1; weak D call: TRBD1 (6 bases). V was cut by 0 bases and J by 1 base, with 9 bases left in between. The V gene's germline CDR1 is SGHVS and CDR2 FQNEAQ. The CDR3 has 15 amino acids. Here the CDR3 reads CASSLAGGRNTEAFF. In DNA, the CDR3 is TGTGCCAGCAGCTTAGCCGGGGGGCGGAACACTGAAGCTTTCTTT.

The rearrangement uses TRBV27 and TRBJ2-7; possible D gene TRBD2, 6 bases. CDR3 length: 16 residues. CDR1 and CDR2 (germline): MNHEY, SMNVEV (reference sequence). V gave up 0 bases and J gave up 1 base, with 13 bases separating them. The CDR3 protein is CASSLSYREKSYEQYF. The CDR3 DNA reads TGTGCCAGCAGTTTATCGTATCGGGAGAAGTCCTACGAGCAGTACTTC.

The chain's CDR3 is CATRTSGRTFSSYEQYF. CDR3 bases: TGTGCCACAAGGACTAGCGGGAGGACGTTCAGCTCCTACGAGCAGTACTTC. The chain uses TRBV10-3 and TRBJ2-7; 14 bases map to TRBD2. Per the germline V gene, CDR1 is ENHRY and CDR2 is SYGVKD. Germline trimming cut 10 bases from V and 0 bases from J; bases unmatched to any gene: 11. The CDR3 consists of 17 residues.

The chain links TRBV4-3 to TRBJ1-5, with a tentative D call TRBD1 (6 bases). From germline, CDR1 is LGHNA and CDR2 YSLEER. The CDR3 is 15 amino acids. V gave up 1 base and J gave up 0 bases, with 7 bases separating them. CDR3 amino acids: CASSQVGGSNQPQHF. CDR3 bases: TGCGCCAGCAGCCAAGTAGGGGGTAGCAATCAGCCCCAGCATTTT.

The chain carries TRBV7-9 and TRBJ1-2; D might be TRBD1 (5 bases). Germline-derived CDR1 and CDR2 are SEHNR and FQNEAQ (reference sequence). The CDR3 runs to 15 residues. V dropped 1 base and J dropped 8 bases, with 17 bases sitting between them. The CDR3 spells CASSLDVGRELGYTF. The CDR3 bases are TGTGCCAGCAGCTTAGACGTCGGCAGGGAGTTAGGCTACACCTTC.

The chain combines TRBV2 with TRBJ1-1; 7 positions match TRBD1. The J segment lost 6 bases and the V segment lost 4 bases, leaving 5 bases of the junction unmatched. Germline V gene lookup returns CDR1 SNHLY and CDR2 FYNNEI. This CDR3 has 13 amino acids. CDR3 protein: CASSGQGTPEAFF. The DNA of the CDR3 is TGTGCCAGCAGTGGACAGGGCACGCCTGAAGCTTTCTTT.

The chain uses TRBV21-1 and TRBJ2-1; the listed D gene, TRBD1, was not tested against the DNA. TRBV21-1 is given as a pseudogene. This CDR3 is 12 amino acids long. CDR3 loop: CASSKPTRGQFF. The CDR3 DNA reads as TGTGCCAGCAGCAAACCCACCAGGGGGCAGTTCTTC.

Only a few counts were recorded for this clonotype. The CDR3 DNA is TGTGCCAGCAGTCAAAATAGCCCAAATTCACCCCTCCACTTT. It specifies CASSQNSPNSPLHF. The chain employs TRBV6-1 and TRBJ1-6; the D is unclear. The germline V and J ends were trimmed by 5 bases and 7 bases, with 12 bases remaining between them. CDR3 length: 14 residues. Germline V lookup: CDR1 MNHNS, CDR2 SASEGT.

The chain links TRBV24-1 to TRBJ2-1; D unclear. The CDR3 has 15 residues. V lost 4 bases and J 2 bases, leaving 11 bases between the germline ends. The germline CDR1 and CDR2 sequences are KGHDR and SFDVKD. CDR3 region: CATSESNGPYNEQFF. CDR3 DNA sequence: TGTGCCACCAGTGAAAGTAACGGCCCCTACAATGAGCAGTTCTTC.

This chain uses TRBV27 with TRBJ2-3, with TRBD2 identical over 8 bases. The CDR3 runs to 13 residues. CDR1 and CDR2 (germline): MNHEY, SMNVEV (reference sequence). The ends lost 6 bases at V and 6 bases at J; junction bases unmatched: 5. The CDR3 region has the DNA TGTGCCAGCAGGCGGACTAGCAGGGATACGCAGTATTTT. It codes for CASRRTSRDTQYF.

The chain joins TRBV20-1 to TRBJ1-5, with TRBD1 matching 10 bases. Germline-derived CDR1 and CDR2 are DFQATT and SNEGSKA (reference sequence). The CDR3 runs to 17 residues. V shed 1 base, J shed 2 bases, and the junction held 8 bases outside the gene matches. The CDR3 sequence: CSARGRQGAGRNQPQHF. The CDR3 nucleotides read TGCAGTGCTAGAGGGAGACAGGGGGCAGGACGCAATCAGCCCCAGCATTTT.

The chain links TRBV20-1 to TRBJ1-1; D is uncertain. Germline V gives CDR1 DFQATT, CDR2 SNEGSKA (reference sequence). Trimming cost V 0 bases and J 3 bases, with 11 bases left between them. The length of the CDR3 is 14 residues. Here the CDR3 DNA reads TGCAGTGCTAGAGACGCAGGTCTGTACACTGAAGCTTTCTTT. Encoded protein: CSARDAGLYTEAFF.